This entry lists 31 T cell receptor beta chains sequenced from one sample in a study of blood T cells in healthy people across ages. With a J-beta primer mix and a sample-barcoded 5' primer, a second PCR ran roughly 6 to 12 cycles. TCRdb processed the 5' RACE reads anew with MiXCR; each CDR3 protein has one entry. The sample contains 1.5 million to 1.8 million distinct CDR3 sequences, about 45% of which appear only once. Sequencing was carried out using blood. The receptor source for this set is a woman between 18 and 30 years old in good health.

Only a few counts were recorded for this clonotype. V and J are TRBV6-6 and TRBJ2-2; D uncertain. In germline, CDR1 is MNHNY, CDR2 SVGAGI (reference sequence). The CDR3 has 13 residues. V was pared by 5 bases and J by 6 bases, with 10 bases between. This CDR3 is CASSPFESGELFF. The CDR3 nucleotides read TGTGCCAGCAGTCCCTTCGAGTCCGGGGAGCTGTTTTTT.

The J gene is TRBJ2-3, the V gene TRBV2; D perhaps matches TRBD1 (6 bases). The length of the CDR3 is 14 residues. V gave up 10 bases and J gave up 2 bases, with 16 bases separating them. The germline gives CDR1 SNHLY, CDR2 FYNNEI. In DNA, the CDR3 is TGTGCCACCTCGGTCTCAGGGGTCACAGATACGCAGTATTTT. Amino acids: CATSVSGVTDTQYF. The variable domain in full, completed from reference TRBV2 and TRBJ2-3, reads EPEVTQTPSHQVTQMGQEVILRCVPISNHLYFYWYRQILGQKVEFLVSFYNNEISEKSEIFDDQFSVERPDGSNFTLKIRSTKLEDSAMYFCATSVSGVTDTQYFGPGTRLTVL.

The chain recombines TRBV4-1 with TRBJ1-2; a possible D gene is TRBD1 (5 bases). With 0 bases removed from V and 4 bases from J, the gap between germline ends came to 12 bases. Germline CDR1 reads MGHRA; CDR2 reads YSYEKL. The CDR3 contains 15 residues. The CDR3 coding sequence is TGCGCCAGCAGCCAAGAAAGGGACTTACGCTATGGCTACACCTTC. This codes for CASSQERDLRYGYTF.

V and J are TRBV27 and TRBJ2-1, with D possibly matching TRBD2 (6 bases). The CDR3 loop spans 15 amino acids. Trimming removed 5 bases at V and 8 bases at J, with 19 bases between. Germline CDR1 and CDR2: MNHEY and SMNVEV (reference sequence). The CDR3 here is CASSRLKWEVHEQFF. The CDR3, as DNA: TGTGCCAGCAGTCGTCTTAAGTGGGAGGTCCATGAGCAGTTCTTC.

The rearrangement joins TRBV20-1 to TRBJ2-3; TRBD2 matches 8 bases. The CDR3 extends over 14 amino acids. V shed 0 bases and J 1 base; nucleotides not matched to a gene: 0. Germline V lookup: CDR1 DFQATT, CDR2 SNEGSKA (reference sequence). The CDR3 spells CSARDSGGTDTQYF. CDR3 nucleotide sequence: TGCAGTGCTAGAGATAGCGGGGGCACAGATACGCAGTATTTT.

J is TRBJ2-1 and V is TRBV9; 12 nucleotides line up with TRBD1. Germline V gene data show CDR1 as SGDLS and CDR2 as YYNGEE. CDR3 length: 19 amino acids. V shed 3 bases and J 7 bases; nucleotides not matched to a gene: 17. The CDR3 is CASSAASGTGGAGLNEQFF. The CDR3 DNA sequence: TGTGCCAGCAGCGCAGCGTCCGGGACAGGGGGCGCTGGGTTGAATGAGCAGTTCTTC.

The table lists this clonotype with a few counts. J is TRBJ2-5 and V is TRBV20-1; TRBD2 aligns across 10 bases. Germline V gene lookup returns CDR1 DFQATT and CDR2 SNEGSKA (reference sequence). With V trimmed by 3 bases and J by 5 bases, 6 bases remained unmatched. The CDR3 is 14 residues long. Written as DNA, the CDR3 is TGCAGTGCTAGCTGGCTAGCGGGGGTTGAGACCCAGTACTTC. Translated: CSASWLAGVETQYF.

This clonotype is a singleton in its sample. This chain connects TRBV20-1 to TRBJ2-5; TRBD2 matches 7 bases. Germline V gene lookup returns CDR1 DFQATT and CDR2 SNEGSKA (reference sequence). This CDR3 is built from 15 residues. The junction had 14 bases not matched to a gene; V was cut back by 8 bases and J by 2 bases. CDR3 in amino acids: CSTSEAGGSQETQYF. The CDR3, as DNA: TGCAGTACCTCTGAGGCCGGGGGGTCTCAAGAGACCCAGTACTTC.

J is TRBJ2-3 and V is TRBV20-1; TRBD2 aligns across 12 bases. This CDR3 is built from 14 residues. The V gene's germline CDR1 is DFQATT and CDR2 SNEGSKA (reference sequence). The trim removed 3 bases at V and 8 bases at J, leaving 6 bases unmatched. The CDR3 sequence: CSASSSGRAGTQYF. DNA for the CDR3: TGCAGTGCTAGTTCTAGCGGGAGGGCCGGTACGCAGTATTTT.

This chain connects TRBV18 to TRBJ2-1; D is possibly TRBD1 (5 bases). The germline V gene encodes CDR1 KGHSH and CDR2 LQKENI. The CDR3 covers 15 residues. V was pared by 1 base and J by 5 bases, with 12 bases between. The CDR3: CASSPRGRQNNEQFF. The CDR3 DNA reads as TGTGCCAGCTCACCACGGGGTCGACAGAACAATGAGCAGTTCTTC. The variable domain in full, with the rest retrieved from reference TRBV18 and TRBJ2-1, is NAGVMQNPRHLVRRRGQEARLRCSPMKGHSHVYWYRQLPEEGLKFMVYLQKENIIDESGMPKERFSAEFPKEGPSILRIQQVVRGDSAAYFCASSPRGRQNNEQFFGPGTRLTVL.

The genes are TRBV28 and TRBJ2-7; D perhaps matches TRBD1 (6 bases). Per the germline V gene, CDR1 is MDHEN and CDR2 is SYDVKM. The CDR3 length is 11 residues. CDR3: CYKEGEYEQYF. In nucleotides, the CDR3 is TGTTATAAAGAGGGGGAATACGAGCAGTACTTC.

The rearrangement uses TRBV7-2 and TRBJ1-1; D is unclear. V shed 0 bases and J shed 8 bases, with 19 bases lying between them. The length of the CDR3 is 16 residues. The germline CDR1 and CDR2 sequences are SGHTA and FQGNSA. The CDR3, as DNA: TGTGCCAGCAGCTTAGCAACAGATTCCCACCGACGCGAAGCTTTCTTT. This sequence encodes CASSLATDSHRREAFF.

This chain connects TRBV7-2 to TRBJ1-6; weak D call: TRBD1 (5 bases). Germline loops: CDR1 SGHTA, CDR2 FQGNSA. Trimming removed 4 bases from V and 9 bases from J, with 19 bases in between. The CDR3 runs 16 residues. Written as DNA, the CDR3 is TGTGCCAGCAGCTCCACTTCGGGGCTAATTGCTTCACCCCTCCACTTT. This sequence encodes CASSSTSGLIASPLHF.

J is TRBJ2-3 and V is TRBV5-1, with a possible D match to TRBD2 (5 bases). This CDR3 is built from 13 residues. Trimming took off 0 bases at V and 6 bases at J, with 8 bases between the two ends. CDR1 and CDR2 from the germline V gene are SGHRS and YFSETQ. For the CDR3, the DNA is TGCGCCAGCAGCTTGGAAGCGGTCGATACGCAGTATTTT. This gives the protein CASSLEAVDTQYF.

The chain couples TRBV29-1 to TRBJ1-1; 10 bases align to TRBD1. Trimming removed 8 bases from V and 3 bases from J; junction bases left unmatched: 6. This CDR3 region has 13 residues. The germline CDR1 and CDR2 sequences are SQVTM and ANQGSEA. Written as DNA, the CDR3 is TGCAGCATTCTGGGACAGGGGTACACTGAAGCTTTCTTT. It specifies CSILGQGYTEAFF. Full variable domain (outside the CDR3, taken from reference TRBV29-1 and TRBJ1-1): SAVISQKPSRDICQRGTSLTIQCQVDSQVTMMFWYRQQPGQSLTLIATANQGSEATYESGFVIDKFPISRPNLTFSTLTVSNMSPEDSSIYLCSILGQGYTEAFFGQGTRLTVV.

The sample holds many counts of this clonotype. The J gene is TRBJ1-2, the V gene TRBV12-3 or TRBV12-4; TRBD1 might be the D (5 bases). The CDR3 extends over 15 amino acids. V lost 3 bases to trimming and J lost 1 base, with 12 bases between them. The CDR3 region is CASSFSGRSNYGYTF. The CDR3 DNA reads TGTGCCAGCAGTTTCTCAGGGAGGAGTAACTATGGCTACACCTTC.

CDR3 nucleotides: TGTGCCAGCAGTGTGCAGGGGGGTAGGAAAGCTTTCTTT. Translation: CASSVQGGRKAFF. The chain combines TRBV6-5 with TRBJ1-1, with 7 bases aligning to TRBD1. Trimming removed 5 bases from V and 9 bases from J; junction bases left unmatched: 9. In germline, CDR1 is MNHEY, CDR2 SVGAGI. The CDR3 spans 13 residues.

The J gene is TRBJ2-7, the V gene TRBV10-3; 9 bases are shared with TRBD2. The CDR3 sequence is 16 residues long. The J segment lost 1 base and the V segment lost 8 bases, leaving 12 bases of the junction unmatched. Germline V gene lookup returns CDR1 ENHRY and CDR2 SYGVKD. The CDR3 sequence: CAIQVAGAKNSYEQYF. CDR3 DNA: TGTGCCATCCAGGTAGCGGGGGCCAAAAATTCCTACGAGCAGTACTTC.

There are a few counts of this clonotype. The chain employs TRBV2 and TRBJ2-1; 7 bases are shared with TRBD1. The trim removed 3 bases at V and 13 bases at J, leaving 12 bases unmatched. The CDR3 is 14 residues long. Germline lookup yields CDR1 SNHLY and CDR2 FYNNEI. The CDR3 nucleotides are TGTGCCAGCAGTGAGTTAGCAGGGGGAGAGACCCAGTTCTTC. This translates into CASSELAGGETQFF.

The genes are TRBV20-1 and TRBJ1-3, with a tentative D call TRBD1 (6 bases). Germline CDR1 is DFQATT and CDR2 is SNEGSKA (reference sequence). V lost 4 bases, J lost 1 base, and 14 bases lay in between. CDR3 size: 15 residues. As DNA, the CDR3 is TGCAGTGCTATCGGGGGCCGAGCATCTGGAAACACCATATATTTT. Translation gives CSAIGGRASGNTIYF.

The V gene is TRBV20-1, the J gene TRBJ2-3, with TRBD2 identical over 8 bases. The germline V gene has CDR1 DFQATT and CDR2 SNEGSKA (reference sequence). After removal of 6 bases from V and 4 bases from J, the junction contained 9 bases not matched to a gene. This CDR3 has 14 residues. Written as DNA, the CDR3 is TGCAGTGCCAGACTCAGCGGGGGCCCAGATACGCAGTATTTT. This translates into CSARLSGGPDTQYF.

This chain joins TRBV9 and TRBJ1-2, with TRBD1 identical over 10 bases. Trimming removed 3 bases from V and 6 bases from J; junction bases left unmatched: 11. The CDR3 contains 16 residues. Germline CDR1 SGDLS, CDR2 YYNGEE. The CDR3 protein is CASSETRQGAHDGYTF. The CDR3 DNA follows: TGTGCCAGCAGCGAAACTAGACAGGGGGCCCACGATGGCTACACCTTC.

This clonotype has just a few counts. The V and J genes are TRBV4-3 and TRBJ1-6; D call uncertain. CDR1 is LGHNA and CDR2 is YSLEER in the germline V gene. V lost 1 base and J lost 6, with 7 bases in between. The CDR3 spans 14 residues. Here the CDR3 reads CASSQGVGNSPLHF. The DNA for the CDR3 is TGCGCCAGCAGCCAAGGAGTAGGTAATTCACCCCTCCACTTT.

V usage is TRBV10-3 and J usage is TRBJ2-6; 7 nucleotides align to TRBD1. There are 18 residues in the CDR3. Trimming took 0 bases from V and 2 from J; bases not matched to a gene: 7. Germline lookup yields CDR1 ENHRY and CDR2 SYGVKD. The CDR3 is CAISESTGKSPGANVLTF. The DNA for the CDR3 is TGTGCCATCAGTGAGTCGACAGGGAAGTCTCCTGGGGCCAACGTCCTGACTTTC.

V gene TRBV29-1 combines with J gene TRBJ1-2; the match to TRBD1 covers 7 bases. This CDR3 has 15 amino acids. J was trimmed by 4 bases and V by 4 bases; bases with no gene match: 12. Germline lookup yields CDR1 SQVTM and CDR2 ANQGSEA. The CDR3 nucleotides are TGCAGCGTTGCCCCCGGGACAGTTAAAGTCTATGGCTACACCTTC. Encoded protein: CSVAPGTVKVYGYTF.

The V gene is TRBV5-6, the J gene TRBJ1-5; maybe TRBD1 (6 bases). There are 15 residues in the CDR3. Trimming pared 2 bases from V and 6 bases from J, leaving 15 bases between. The germline gives CDR1 SGHDT, CDR2 YYEEEE. The CDR3 region is CASSFGGLGSQPQHF. The DNA for the CDR3 is TGTGCCAGCAGCTTTGGGGGGCTCGGGTCTCAGCCCCAGCATTTT.

This clonotype has only one observation. An end of the junction differs from the germline gene, which may be a read error. The chain uses TRBV9 and TRBJ2-3; D might be TRBD1 (7 bases). The CDR3 runs 18 residues. Germline assignment: CDR1 SGDLS and CDR2 YYNGEE. The CDR3: CASSTGPLGGGPTETQYF. The CDR3 DNA follows: TGTGCCAGCAGTACGGGGCCACTCGGAGGGGGCCCCACAGAGACGCAGTATTTT.

The chain is built from TRBV5-8 and TRBJ1-5, with D tentatively TRBD1 (6 bases). Germline V gives CDR1 SGHTS, CDR2 YDEGEE. The CDR3 contains 14 residues. The V end lost 4 bases, the J end lost 7 bases, and 15 bases lay between the germline ends. The CDR3 DNA reads TGTGCCAGCAGCGTGGTGGGGGGCGTGCAGCCCCAGCATTTT. Amino acid sequence: CASSVVGGVQPQHF.

The rearrangement uses TRBV27 and TRBJ1-5; the D gene is possibly TRBD1 (5 bases). Trimming removed 1 base from V and 1 base from J, with 20 bases in between. CDR1 MNHEY and CDR2 SMNVEV come from the germline V gene (reference sequence). The CDR3 runs to 19 residues. The CDR3: CASSLLEGQGTSSNQPQHF. For the CDR3, the DNA is TGTGCCAGCAGTTTATTAGAAGGGCAGGGAACGTCGAGCAATCAGCCCCAGCATTTT.

This clonotype was counted a few times. The chain is built from TRBV7-9 and TRBJ1-1; D remains ambiguous. With 1 base removed from V and 0 bases from J, the gap between germline ends came to 12 bases. CDR1 is SEHNR, CDR2 FQNEAQ, per germline (reference sequence). The CDR3 sequence is 16 residues long. DNA for the CDR3: TGTGCCAGCAGCTTAGTGGGAGGGAGAATGAACACTGAAGCTTTCTTT. This codes for CASSLVGGRMNTEAFF.

This clonotype was recorded many times. The chain recombines TRBV12-3 or TRBV12-4 with TRBJ2-3, with TRBD2 matching 8 bases. The J segment lost 0 bases and the V segment lost 4 bases, leaving 3 bases of the junction unmatched. This CDR3 has 15 amino acids. CDR3 DNA: TGTGCCAGCAGTTATAGCGGGGCCAGCACAGATACGCAGTATTTT. Translated, it gives CASSYSGASTDTQYF.